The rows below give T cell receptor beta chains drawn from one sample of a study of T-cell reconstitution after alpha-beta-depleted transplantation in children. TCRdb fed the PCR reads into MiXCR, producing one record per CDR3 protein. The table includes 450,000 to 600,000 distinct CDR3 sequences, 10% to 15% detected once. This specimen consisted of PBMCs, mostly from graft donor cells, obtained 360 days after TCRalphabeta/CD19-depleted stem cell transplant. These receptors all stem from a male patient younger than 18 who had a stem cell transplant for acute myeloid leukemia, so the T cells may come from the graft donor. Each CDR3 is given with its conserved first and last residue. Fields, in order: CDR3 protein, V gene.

CAISRGTRSSYEQYF	TRBV28
CSASLSSTGTDTQYF	TRBV20-1
CASSPQFDSYNEQFF	TRBV14
CASSLGFLLAGEDTQYF	TRBV12-3/TRBV12-4
CSVEEAQGFTEAFF	TRBV29-1
CASNSGTGTDISGNTIYF	TRBV28
CSVALAGVRGSYEQYF	TRBV29-1
CASRPSGRVREQYF	TRBV28
CSVAGRANYGYTF	TRBV29-1
CASSITGTGVYEQYF	TRBV25-1
CASNRVLGLSTDTQYF	TRBV6-2/TRBV6-3
CASSLVWREVYNEQFF	TRBV7-8
CASSTYGGRTDTQYF	TRBV28
CASIGRAISNEQFF	TRBV7-2
CSARSRDFSYEQYF	TRBV20-1
CASSYSDNYGYTF	TRBV6-5
CASSYSPRPNEQFF	TRBV6-2/TRBV6-3
CASSVGGGGPGETQYF	TRBV9
CASSFPGTSGRAGNEQFF	TRBV12-3/TRBV12-4
CASGDYYEQYF	TRBV11-2
CASSPPTGIGEQYF	TRBV3-1
CASRAGGEKLFF	TRBV7-9
CATSERQGADTQYF	TRBV24-1
CASRPPDRRRKSYEQYF	TRBV28